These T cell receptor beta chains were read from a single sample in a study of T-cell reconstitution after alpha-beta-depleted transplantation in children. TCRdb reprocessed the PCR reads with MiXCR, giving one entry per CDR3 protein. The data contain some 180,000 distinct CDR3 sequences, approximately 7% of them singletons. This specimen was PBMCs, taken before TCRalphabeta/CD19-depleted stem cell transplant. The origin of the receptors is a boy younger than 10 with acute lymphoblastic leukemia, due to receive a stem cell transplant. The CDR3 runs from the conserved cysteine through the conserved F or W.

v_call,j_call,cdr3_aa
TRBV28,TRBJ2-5,CASRPYTGGYETQYF
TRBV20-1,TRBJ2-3,CSAPTPAGGEGTDTQYF
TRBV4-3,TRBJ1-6,CASSQESGFSSYNSPLHF
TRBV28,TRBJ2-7,CASSLAVSGYEQYF
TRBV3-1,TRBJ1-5,CASTKGASSQPQHF
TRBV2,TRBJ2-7,CASTVTSPRLQSRDEQYF
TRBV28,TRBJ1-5,CASRGMRGLNQPQHF
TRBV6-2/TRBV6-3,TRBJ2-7,CASSYDRSLSYEQYF
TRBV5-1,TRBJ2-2,CASRRTNTGELFF
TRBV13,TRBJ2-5,CASSFLGTQETQYF
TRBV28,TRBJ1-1,CASSSGGRLNTEAFF
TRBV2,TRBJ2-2,CASLASGNTGELFF
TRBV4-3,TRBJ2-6,CASSHALVTGANVLTF
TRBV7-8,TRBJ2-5,CASSLPGTVETQYF
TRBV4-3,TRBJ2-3,CASSDKGSTDTQYF
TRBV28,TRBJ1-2,CASSLDDYGYTF
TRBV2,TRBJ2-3,CASTPRGRADTQYF
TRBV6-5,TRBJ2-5,CASSWDRVRETQYF
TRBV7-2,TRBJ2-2,CASSLAQGYGELFF
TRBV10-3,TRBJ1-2,CAISDTGENYGYTF